The 15 T cell receptor beta chains below come from one sample, sequenced in a study of T cells in Graves' hyperthyroidism and ophthalmopathy. Amplified TCR beta CDR3 regions derived from RNA transcripts. HTBI primers drove first-round RT-PCR of the TCR CDR3. TCRdb fed the multiplex PCR reads into MiXCR, producing one record per CDR3 protein. The sample contains around 400,000 distinct CDR3 sequences, approximately 25% of which appear only once. The specimen sequenced was blood. The source of these receptors is a man aged 50-59 years with Graves' hyperthyroidism.

This clonotype was seen a few times. The chain links TRBV14 to TRBJ2-7; D is unclear. Germline values: CDR1 SGHDN, CDR2 FVKESK. The CDR3 has 14 residues. Trimming removed 1 base from V and 0 bases from J, with 7 bases in between. The CDR3 reads CASSQGPHSYEQYF. The CDR3 region has the DNA TGTGCCAGCAGCCAAGGCCCACACTCCTACGAGCAGTACTTC.

The V and J genes are TRBV7-3 and TRBJ2-1; 9 bases are a match to TRBD2. CDR3 length: 17 amino acids. After removal of 3 bases from V and 0 bases from J, the junction contained 6 bases not matched to a gene. In germline, CDR1 is SGHTA, CDR2 FQGTGA. The CDR3 loop reads CASSFRAREGSYNEQFF. CDR3 DNA sequence: TGTGCCAGCAGCTTCAGGGCGCGGGAGGGCTCCTACAATGAGCAGTTCTTC.

Points on this clonotype: A much larger clone is a single base away; this may be a read error. The CDR3 DNA sequence: TGTGCCAGCAGCTTACTGGACAGCAACACTGAAGCTTTCTTT. It translates to CASSLLDSNTEAFF. The V gene is TRBV11-2, the J gene TRBJ1-1, with D maybe TRBD1 (6 bases). Germline CDR1 and CDR2: SGHAT and FQNNGV. CDR3 length equals 14 residues. Trimming shortened V by 2 bases and J by 2 bases, and 9 bases separated the two germline ends.

CDR3 bases: TGTGCCAGTAGTATCGGGGCCAGGGACTATGGCTACACCTTC. Protein: CASSIGARDYGYTF. The chain joins TRBV19 to TRBJ1-2, with D possibly being TRBD1 (5 bases). CDR3 length: 14 residues. Per germline, CDR1 LNHDA and CDR2 SQIVND (reference sequence). The V end lost 3 bases, the J end lost 3 bases, and 11 bases lay between the germline ends.

This clonotype was observed a few times. The V gene is TRBV7-3, the J gene TRBJ1-1; 8 bases match TRBD1. Germline assignment: CDR1 SGHTA and CDR2 FQGTGA. V shed 5 bases, J shed 3 bases, and the junction held 8 bases outside the gene matches. The CDR3 extends over 15 amino acids. CDR3 loop: CASSRFQGADTEAFF. The CDR3, as DNA: TGTGCCAGCAGCCGCTTCCAGGGGGCGGACACTGAAGCTTTCTTT. Full variable domain (remainder filled in from reference TRBV7-3 and TRBJ1-1): GAGVSQTPSNKVTEKGKYVELRCDPISGHTALYWYRQSLGQGPEFLIYFQGTGAADDSGLPNDRFFAVRPEGSVSTLKIQRTERGDSAVYLCASSRFQGADTEAFFGQGTRLTVV.

The sample holds one count of this clonotype. Compared with germline, one end of the junction differs, possibly owing to a read error. This chain uses TRBV7-8 with TRBJ2-3; 10 bases match TRBD1. CDR3 size: 15 residues. Germline V gene sequence: CDR1 SGHVS, CDR2 FQNEAQ. CDR3 sequence reads: CASSQTGTGVDTQYF. The CDR3 bases are TGCGCCAGCAGCCAGACCGGGACAGGGGTAGATACGCAGTATTTT. Full variable domain (remainder filled in from reference TRBV7-8 and TRBJ2-3): GAGVSQSPRYKVAKRGQDVALRCDPISGHVSLFWYQQALGQGPEFLTYFQNEAQLDKSGLPSDRFFAERPEGSVSTLKIQRTQQEDSAVYLCASSQTGTGVDTQYFGPGTRLTVL.

This clonotype was counted only a few times. This sequence joins TRBV7-2 and TRBJ2-3; D assignment may be TRBD1 or TRBD2 (5 bases each). The CDR3 spans 16 residues. CDR1 is SGHTA, CDR2 FQGNSA, per germline. V was clipped by 3 bases and J by 2 bases, with 15 bases between them. CDR3 DNA: TGTGCCAGCAGCTTGGGGCTAGCCCCAAACACAGATACGCAGTATTTT. This sequence encodes CASSLGLAPNTDTQYF.

The J gene is TRBJ2-7, the V gene TRBV9; D remains unclear. V lost 0 bases and J 4 bases, leaving 11 bases between the germline ends. Germline CDR1 is SGDLS and CDR2 is YYNGEE. CDR3 size: 14 residues. CDR3 nucleotides: TGTGCCAGCAGCGTAGCTAGTAGGTCGTACGAGCAGTACTTC. Protein sequence: CASSVASRSYEQYF.

This rearrangement joins TRBV19 to TRBJ2-5, with D possibly being TRBD1 (5 bases). Trimming left V 2 bases short and J 4 bases short, with 11 bases between. Germline V gene data show CDR1 as LNHDA and CDR2 as SQIVND (reference sequence). This CDR3 is built from 14 residues. CDR3 amino acids: CASSIRTTGETQYF. CDR3 DNA sequence: TGTGCCAGTAGTATAAGGACAACGGGAGAGACCCAGTACTTC.

The rearrangement joins TRBV3-1 to TRBJ2-3; 7 nucleotides match TRBD1. Trimming removed 3 bases from V and 2 bases from J; junction bases left unmatched: 2. CDR1 and CDR2 (germline): LGHDT, YNNKEL (reference sequence). There are 14 residues in the CDR3. DNA of the CDR3: TGTGCCAGCAGCCAGGGACAGTTCACAGATACGCAGTATTTT. The encoded protein is CASSQGQFTDTQYF.

A few counts support this clonotype. The rearrangement links TRBV20-1 to TRBJ2-3, with 9 bases matching TRBD2. CDR1 and CDR2 (germline): DFQATT, SNEGSKA (reference sequence). Unmatched junction bases numbered 5, after V lost 1 base and J lost 0 bases. This CDR3 spans 16 amino acids. This chain's CDR3 is CSARGSGRPSTDTQYF. CDR3 bases: TGCAGTGCTAGAGGAAGCGGGAGGCCCAGCACAGATACGCAGTATTTT.

This clonotype was observed at least ten times. The gene calls are TRBV11-2 and TRBJ2-7; no clear D. The CDR3 covers 14 residues. V gave up 0 bases and J gave up 4 bases, with 10 bases separating them. Germline V gene data show CDR1 as SGHAT and CDR2 as FQNNGV. DNA of the CDR3: TGTGCCAGCAGCTTAGATCCCCTCTTTTACGAGCAGTACTTC. Protein sequence: CASSLDPLFYEQYF.

This clonotype was seen only a few times. The chain links TRBV10-2 to TRBJ2-5; D may be TRBD2 (6 bases). Per germline, CDR1 WSHSY and CDR2 SAAADI. V dropped 3 bases and J dropped 13 bases, with 12 bases sitting between them. The length of the CDR3 is 11 residues. The CDR3 loop is CASSDGGELYF. The CDR3 region has the DNA TGCGCCAGCAGTGACGGGGGAGAACTGTACTTC.

This chain uses TRBV29-1 with TRBJ1-1, with a tentative D call TRBD1 (5 bases). V dropped 1 base and J dropped 0 bases, with 15 bases sitting between them. There are 16 residues in the CDR3. Germline V gives CDR1 SQVTM, CDR2 ANQGSEA. This CDR3 is CSVEVGGRRLNTEAFF. The DNA for the CDR3 is TGCAGCGTTGAAGTGGGGGGACGGAGGTTGAACACTGAAGCTTTCTTT.

This clonotype was found a few times. The CDR3 is CASSLWGGELFF. CDR3 sequence (DNA): TGTGCCAGCAGCTTATGGGGAGGGGAGCTGTTTTTT. The genes are TRBV11-1 and TRBJ2-2; D remains ambiguous. The ends were cut back, 2 bases at V and 8 bases at J, with 6 bases in the middle. The CDR3 sequence is 12 residues long. The germline CDR1 and CDR2 sequences are SGHAT and FQDESV (reference sequence).